Each of the 17 T cell receptor beta chains below was sequenced from the same sample in a study of OX40 agonist ivuxolimab in advanced cancers. Profiling relied on immunoSEQ multiplex PCR, and the TCRdb table lists in-frame clones only, not all of them. Of roughly 62,000 clones detected, about 86% appear once; the ten largest clones hold about 0.88%. The material was CD4+ or CD8+ T cells sorted from blood, obtained in a trial of the OX40 agonist ivuxolimab. The receptors shown here come from an adult with an advanced solid tumor such as melanoma, head and neck, liver or kidney cancer.

The CDR3 sequence: CSVVKRDSISYNEQFF. Written as DNA, the CDR3 is TGCAGCGTCGTGAAAAGGGACTCCATCTCCTACAATGAGCAGTTCTTC. V and J are TRBV29-1 and TRBJ2-1, with a weak D call TRBD2 (6 bases). V lost 6 bases and J lost 0, with 18 bases in between. The CDR3 runs 16 residues. Looked up from germline, CDR1 is SQVTM and CDR2 is ANQGSEA.

This chain links TRBV14 with TRBJ2-7, with 8 nucleotides matching TRBD1. This CDR3 is built from 16 residues. The V segment lost 0 bases and the J segment 1 base; nucleotides outside the gene matches: 5. Germline loops: CDR1 SGHDN, CDR2 FVKESK. CDR3 nucleotide sequence: TGTGCCAGCAGCCAAGACGGGACAGGTTCTTCCTACGAGCAGTACTTC. Encoded protein: CASSQDGTGSSYEQYF.

Only one count was recorded for this clone. CDR3 loop: CASSKARWATNEKLFF. The CDR3 DNA follows: TGTGCCAGCAGCAAAGCCCGATGGGCAACTAATGAAAAACTGTTTTTT. This chain links TRBV21-1 with TRBJ1-4. TRBV21-1 has pseudogene status. The length of the CDR3 is 16 residues.

The chain recombines TRBV5-6 with TRBJ1-1; 9 positions agree with TRBD1. V shed 2 bases, J shed 5 bases, and the junction held 4 bases outside the gene matches. Germline-derived CDR1 and CDR2 are SGHDT and YYEEEE. The CDR3 has 14 residues. The CDR3 coding sequence is TGTGCCAGCAGCTTCTCACAGGGGGCAACTGAAGCTTTCTTT. It encodes CASSFSQGATEAFF.

The chain has TRBV10-3 and TRBJ1-2; D is perhaps TRBD1 (6 bases). There are 15 residues in the CDR3. Trimming pared 3 bases from V and 6 bases from J, leaving 17 bases between. Germline CDR1 reads ENHRY; CDR2 reads SYGVKD. The CDR3 nucleotides read TGTGCCATCAGTGACGGACCCAGGGGCGGTGATGGCTACACCTTC. Amino acids: CAISDGPRGGDGYTF.

J is TRBJ2-2 and V is TRBV5-1; either TRBD1 or TRBD2 may fit D (5 bases each). Germline V gives CDR1 SGHRS, CDR2 YFSETQ. The CDR3 consists of 16 residues. Trimming left V 4 bases short and J 2 bases short, with 15 bases between. The CDR3 DNA reads TGCGCCAGCAGCAAGGGTGGGACGGCTAACACCGGGGAGCTGTTTTTT. Its protein is CASSKGGTANTGELFF. The full variable domain, in which reference TRBV5-1 and TRBJ2-2 provide the parts outside the CDR3, is KAGVTQTPRYLIKTRGQQVTLSCSPISGHRSVSWYQQTPGQGLQFLFEYFSETQRNKGNFPGRFSGRQFSNSRSEMNVSTLELGDSALYLCASSKGGTANTGELFFGEGSRLTVL.

In this sample, this clone turned up once. This chain uses TRBV18 with TRBJ2-5, with 10 bases fitting TRBD1. The junction had 6 bases not matched to a gene; V was cut back by 4 bases and J by 4 bases. The CDR3 contains 15 residues. From germline, CDR1 is KGHSH and CDR2 LQKENI. The CDR3 loop is CASSLGTGVGETQYF. DNA for the CDR3: TGTGCCAGCTCACTTGGGACAGGGGTAGGAGAGACCCAGTACTTC.

This chain uses TRBV19 with TRBJ2-3, with unresolved D. The CDR3 has 15 residues. Germline V gene data show CDR1 as LNHDA and CDR2 as SQIVND (reference sequence). Trimming shortened V by 1 base and J by 2 bases, and 10 bases separated the two germline ends. CDR3 in amino acids: CASSIGGIATDTQYF. CDR3 sequence (DNA): TGTGCCAGTAGTATAGGTGGAATAGCCACAGATACGCAGTATTTT.

V is TRBV7-6 and J is TRBJ2-1; weak D call: TRBD2 (7 bases). V gave up 4 bases and J gave up 6 bases, with 19 bases separating them. Germline assignment: CDR1 SGHVS and CDR2 FNYEAQ. The CDR3 contains 16 residues. The CDR3 DNA sequence: TGTGCCAGCAGCTCCCTTGGGGGGGGGCAGGTCAATGAGCAGTTCTTC. Residues: CASSSLGGGQVNEQFF.

The chain couples TRBV7-2 to TRBJ2-4; D is possibly TRBD2 (5 bases). In germline, CDR1 is SGHTA, CDR2 FQGNSA. The CDR3 has 14 amino acids. V dropped 5 bases and J dropped 3 bases, with 11 bases sitting between them. CDR3 in amino acids: CASSLDYYKNIQYF. The CDR3 DNA reads as TGTGCCAGCAGCCTCGACTATTACAAAAACATTCAGTACTTC.

This clone was counted a few times. J is TRBJ2-3 and V is TRBV11-3; D ambiguous. The CDR3 length is 11 residues. V dropped 0 bases and J dropped 6 bases, with 1 base sitting between them. In germline, CDR1 is SGHNT, CDR2 YENEEA. The CDR3 sequence is CASSLEDTQYF. CDR3 coding DNA: TGTGCCAGCAGCTTAGAGGATACGCAGTATTTT.

This clone was seen a handful of times. This chain links TRBV7-3 with TRBJ2-2, with D uncertain. V was cut by 1 base and J by 8 bases, with 5 bases left in between. Germline values: CDR1 SGHTA, CDR2 FQGTGA. This CDR3 is built from 12 residues. The CDR3 is CASSLIGGELFF. DNA of the CDR3: TGTGCCAGCAGCTTAATTGGTGGGGAGCTGTTTTTT. The complete variable domain, with remaining parts taken from reference TRBV7-3 and TRBJ2-2, reads GAGVSQTPSNKVTEKGKYVELRCDPISGHTALYWYRQSLGQGPEFLIYFQGTGAADDSGLPNDRFFAVRPEGSVSTLKIQRTERGDSAVYLCASSLIGGELFFGEGSRLTVL.

The gene calls are TRBV10-2 and TRBJ1-5; TRBD1 might be the D (6 bases). The V end lost 4 bases, the J end lost 7 bases, and 11 bases lay between the germline ends. Germline values: CDR1 WSHSY, CDR2 SAAADI. This CDR3 is built from 13 residues. The CDR3 sequence is CASSAQGNQPQHF. The DNA of the CDR3 is TGCGCCAGCAGTGCACAGGGAAACCAGCCCCAGCATTTT.

This chain uses TRBV11-2 with TRBJ2-5; weak D call: TRBD2 (6 bases). Germline loops: CDR1 SGHAT, CDR2 FQNNGV. V was pared by 5 bases and J by 5 bases, with 18 bases between. CDR3 length: 15 amino acids. The CDR3 loop is CASSAPYGRGETQYF. The CDR3 coding sequence is TGTGCCAGCAGCGCCCCGTACGGGAGAGGGGAGACCCAGTACTTC.

The genes are TRBV5-1 and TRBJ1-1; possibly TRBD1 for D (6 bases). The CDR3 sequence is 15 residues long. Trimming pared 6 bases from V and 3 bases from J, leaving 18 bases between. Per germline, CDR1 SGHRS and CDR2 YFSETQ. CDR3 bases: TGCGCCAGCAACTCGGGCGCAGGGGCGGACACTGAAGCTTTCTTT. Protein sequence: CASNSGAGADTEAFF.

In nucleotides, the CDR3 is TGTGCCAGCAGCTTAGGTGGGAGACGGACCGGGGAGCTGTTTTTT. The encoded protein is CASSLGGRRTGELFF. The V and J genes are TRBV11-3 and TRBJ2-2; D may be TRBD2 (5 bases). V lost 1 base and J 5 bases, leaving 11 bases between the germline ends. Germline CDR1 SGHNT, CDR2 YENEEA. CDR3 length: 15 amino acids.

This clone was recorded only once. The J gene is TRBJ2-5, the V gene TRBV7-9, with D unclear. CDR1 SEHNR and CDR2 FQNEAQ come from the germline V gene (reference sequence). The CDR3 covers 12 residues. The V end lost 1 base, the J end lost 5 bases, and 5 bases lay between the germline ends. This chain's CDR3 is CASSLGVETQYF. The DNA for the CDR3 is TGTGCCAGCAGCTTAGGAGTGGAGACCCAGTACTTC.